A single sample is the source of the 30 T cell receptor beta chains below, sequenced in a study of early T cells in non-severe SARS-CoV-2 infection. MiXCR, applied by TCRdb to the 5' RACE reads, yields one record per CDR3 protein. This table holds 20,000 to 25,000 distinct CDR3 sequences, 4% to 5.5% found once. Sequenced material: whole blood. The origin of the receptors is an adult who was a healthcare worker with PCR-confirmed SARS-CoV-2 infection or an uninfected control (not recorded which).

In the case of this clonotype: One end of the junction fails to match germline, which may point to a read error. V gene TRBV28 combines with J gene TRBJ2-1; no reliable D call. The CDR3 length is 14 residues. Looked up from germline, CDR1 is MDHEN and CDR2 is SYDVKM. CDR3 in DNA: TGTGCCAACAGTTCCGTGAGGCGGCCCGATGAGCAGTTCTTC. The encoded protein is CANSSVRRPDEQFF.

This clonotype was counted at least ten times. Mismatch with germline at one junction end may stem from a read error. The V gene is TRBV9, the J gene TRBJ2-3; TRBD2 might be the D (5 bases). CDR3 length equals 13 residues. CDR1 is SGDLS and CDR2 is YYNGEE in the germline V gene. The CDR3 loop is CASSVGGTDTQYF. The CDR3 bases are TGCGCCAGCAGCGTAGGAGGTACAGATACGCAGTATTTT.

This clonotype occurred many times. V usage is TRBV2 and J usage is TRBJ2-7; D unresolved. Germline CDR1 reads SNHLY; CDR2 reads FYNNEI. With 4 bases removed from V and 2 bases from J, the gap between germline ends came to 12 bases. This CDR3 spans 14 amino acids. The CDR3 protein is CASSALTVTYEQYF. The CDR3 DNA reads TGTGCCAGCAGTGCTTTGACGGTGACCTACGAGCAGTACTTC.

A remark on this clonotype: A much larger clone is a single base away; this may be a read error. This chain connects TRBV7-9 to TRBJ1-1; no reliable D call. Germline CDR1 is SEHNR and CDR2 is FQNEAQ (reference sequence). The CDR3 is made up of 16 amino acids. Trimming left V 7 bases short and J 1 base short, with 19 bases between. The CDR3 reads CASKPPPNQGNTEAFF. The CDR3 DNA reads TGTGCCAGCAAACCACCCCCTAATCAAGGGAACACTGAAGCTTTCTTT.

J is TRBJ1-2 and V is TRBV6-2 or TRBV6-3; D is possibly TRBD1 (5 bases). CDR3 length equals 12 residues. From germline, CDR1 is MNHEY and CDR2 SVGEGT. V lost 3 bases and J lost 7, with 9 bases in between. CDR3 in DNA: TGTGCCAGCAGTTATGGGGCGACTGGCTACACCTTC. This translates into CASSYGATGYTF.

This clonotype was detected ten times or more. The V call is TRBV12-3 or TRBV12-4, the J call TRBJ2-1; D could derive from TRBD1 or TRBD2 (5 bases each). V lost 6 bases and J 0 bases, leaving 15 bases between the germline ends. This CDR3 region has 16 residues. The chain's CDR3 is CASRPWDASSYNEQFF. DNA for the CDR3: TGTGCCAGCAGGCCATGGGACGCAAGCTCCTACAATGAGCAGTTCTTC.

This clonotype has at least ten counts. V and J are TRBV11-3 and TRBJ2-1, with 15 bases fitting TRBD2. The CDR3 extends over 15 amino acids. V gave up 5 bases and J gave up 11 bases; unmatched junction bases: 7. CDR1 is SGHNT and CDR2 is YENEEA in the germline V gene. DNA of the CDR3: TGTGCCAGCAGCCCCCGGACTAGCGGGAGGGCCCAGCAGTTCTTC. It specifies CASSPRTSGRAQQFF.

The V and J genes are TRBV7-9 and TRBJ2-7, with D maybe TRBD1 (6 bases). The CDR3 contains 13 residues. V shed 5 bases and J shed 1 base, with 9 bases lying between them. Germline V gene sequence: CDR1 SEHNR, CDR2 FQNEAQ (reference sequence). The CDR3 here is CASSAQGSYEQYF. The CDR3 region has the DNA TGTGCCAGCAGCGCACAGGGTTCCTACGAGCAGTACTTC.

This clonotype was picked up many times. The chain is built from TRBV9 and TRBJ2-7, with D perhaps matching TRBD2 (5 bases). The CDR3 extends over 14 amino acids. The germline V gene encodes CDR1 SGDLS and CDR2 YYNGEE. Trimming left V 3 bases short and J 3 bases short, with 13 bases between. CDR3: CASSASGGYYEQYF. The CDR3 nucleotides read TGTGCCAGCAGCGCAAGCGGAGGTTACTACGAGCAGTACTTC.

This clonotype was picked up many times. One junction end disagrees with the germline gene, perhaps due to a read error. CDR3: CASSIAGLSSYNEQFF. CDR3 in DNA: TGTGCCAGTAGCATAGCGGGGCTAAGCTCCTACAATGAGCAGTTCTTC. The rearrangement joins TRBV19 to TRBJ2-1; TRBD2 matches 8 bases. The CDR3 has 16 amino acids. Germline V CDR1 and CDR2: LNHDA, SQIVND (reference sequence).

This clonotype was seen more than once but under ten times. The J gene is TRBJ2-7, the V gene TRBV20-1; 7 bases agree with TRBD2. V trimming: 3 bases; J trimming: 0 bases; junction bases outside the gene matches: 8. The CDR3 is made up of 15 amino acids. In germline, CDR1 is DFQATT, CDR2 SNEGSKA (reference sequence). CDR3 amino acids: CSASGAGVLSYEQYF. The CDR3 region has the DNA TGCAGTGCTAGTGGGGCGGGAGTGCTCTCCTACGAGCAGTACTTC.

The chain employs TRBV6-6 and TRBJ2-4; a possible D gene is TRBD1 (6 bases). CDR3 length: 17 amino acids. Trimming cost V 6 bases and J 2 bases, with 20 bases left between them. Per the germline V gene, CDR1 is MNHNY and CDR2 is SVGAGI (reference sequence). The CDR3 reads CASSAPGQGKTKNIQYF. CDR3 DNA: TGTGCCAGCAGCGCTCCGGGGCAGGGGAAAACCAAAAACATTCAGTACTTC.

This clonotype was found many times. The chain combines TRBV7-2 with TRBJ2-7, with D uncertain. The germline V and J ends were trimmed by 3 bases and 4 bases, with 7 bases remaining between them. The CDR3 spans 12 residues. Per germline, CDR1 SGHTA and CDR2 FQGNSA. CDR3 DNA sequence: TGTGCCAGCAGCTTTAAGGGATACGAGCAGTACTTC. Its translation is CASSFKGYEQYF.

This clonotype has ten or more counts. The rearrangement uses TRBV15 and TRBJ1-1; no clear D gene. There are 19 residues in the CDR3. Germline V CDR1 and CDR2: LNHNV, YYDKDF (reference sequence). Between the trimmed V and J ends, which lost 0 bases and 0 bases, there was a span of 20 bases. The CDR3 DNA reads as TGTGCCACCAGCAGAGAGGCACCCCTTGGACGGCTGATGAACACTGAAGCTTTCTTT. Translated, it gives CATSREAPLGRLMNTEAFF.

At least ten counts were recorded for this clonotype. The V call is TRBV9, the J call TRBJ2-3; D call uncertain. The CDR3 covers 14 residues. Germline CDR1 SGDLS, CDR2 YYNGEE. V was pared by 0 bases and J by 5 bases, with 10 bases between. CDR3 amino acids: CASSVGSLLDTQYF. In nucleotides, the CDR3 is TGTGCCAGCAGCGTAGGATCATTATTAGATACGCAGTATTTT.

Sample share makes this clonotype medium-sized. DNA of the CDR3: TGCAGTGCGCCGACAGGAATAATAGAGACCCAGTACTTC. This encodes CSAPTGIIETQYF. The chain is built from TRBV20-1 and TRBJ2-5, with D possibly TRBD1 on 6 matching bases. V shed 6 bases and J shed 4 bases, with 15 bases lying between them. The CDR3 runs to 13 residues. Germline V lookup: CDR1 DFQATT, CDR2 SNEGSKA (reference sequence).

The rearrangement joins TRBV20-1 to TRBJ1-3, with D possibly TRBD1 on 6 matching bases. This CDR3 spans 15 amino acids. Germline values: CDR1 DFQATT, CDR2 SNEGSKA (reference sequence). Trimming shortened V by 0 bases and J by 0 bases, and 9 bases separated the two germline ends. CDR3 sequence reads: CSARDQGISGNTIYF. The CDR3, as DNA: TGCAGTGCTAGAGATCAGGGGATCTCTGGAAACACCATATATTTT.

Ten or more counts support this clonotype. CDR3 coding DNA: TGCAGTGTCACAACTAGCGGGGGGGCCTATGAGCAGTTCTTC. It encodes CSVTTSGGAYEQFF. The chain has TRBV20-1 and TRBJ2-1, with 13 bases that match TRBD2. V shed 7 bases, J shed 8 bases, and the junction held 8 bases outside the gene matches. The germline gives CDR1 DFQATT, CDR2 SNEGSKA (reference sequence). The CDR3 runs 14 residues.

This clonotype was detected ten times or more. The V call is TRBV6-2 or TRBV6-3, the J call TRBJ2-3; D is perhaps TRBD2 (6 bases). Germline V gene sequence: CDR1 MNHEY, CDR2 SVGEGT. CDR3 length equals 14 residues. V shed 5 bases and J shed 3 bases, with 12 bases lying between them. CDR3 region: CASSTPGETDTQYF. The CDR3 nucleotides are TGTGCCAGCAGTACCCCGGGGGAGACAGATACGCAGTATTTT.

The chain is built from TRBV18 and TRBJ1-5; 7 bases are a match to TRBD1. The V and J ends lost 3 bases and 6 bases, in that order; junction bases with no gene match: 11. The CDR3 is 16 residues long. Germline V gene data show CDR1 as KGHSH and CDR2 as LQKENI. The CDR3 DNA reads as TGTGCCAGCTCACCCAACCGGGCACAGGGGAGTCAGCCCCAGCATTTT. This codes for CASSPNRAQGSQPQHF.

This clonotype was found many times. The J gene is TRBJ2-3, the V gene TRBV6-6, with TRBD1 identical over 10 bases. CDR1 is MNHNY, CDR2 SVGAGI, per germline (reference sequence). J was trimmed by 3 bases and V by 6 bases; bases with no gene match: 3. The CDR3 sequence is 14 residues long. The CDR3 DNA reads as TGTGCCAGCAGGTCGGACAGGGGGACAGATACGCAGTATTTT. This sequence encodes CASRSDRGTDTQYF.

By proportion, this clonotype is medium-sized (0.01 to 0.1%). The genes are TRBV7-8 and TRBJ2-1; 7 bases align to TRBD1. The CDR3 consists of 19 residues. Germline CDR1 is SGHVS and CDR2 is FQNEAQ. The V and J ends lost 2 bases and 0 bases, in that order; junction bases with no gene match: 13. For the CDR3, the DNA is TGTGCCAGCAGCTTAAAAGGGGGCGGGCCATCGAGCTCCTACAATGAGCAGTTCTTC. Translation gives CASSLKGGGPSSSYNEQFF. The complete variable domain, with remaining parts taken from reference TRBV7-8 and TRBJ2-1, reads GAGVSQSPRYKVAKRGQDVALRCDPISGHVSLFWYQQALGQGPEFLTYFQNEAQLDKSGLPSDRFFAERPEGSVSTLKIQRTQQEDSAVYLCASSLKGGGPSSSYNEQFFGPGTRLTVL.

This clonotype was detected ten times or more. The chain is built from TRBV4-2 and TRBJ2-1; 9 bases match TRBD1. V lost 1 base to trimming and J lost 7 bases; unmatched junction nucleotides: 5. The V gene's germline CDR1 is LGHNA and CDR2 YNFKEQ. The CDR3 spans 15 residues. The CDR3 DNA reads TGTGCCAGCAGCCAAGGTCCCGGGACAGGGAATGAGCAGTTCTTC. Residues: CASSQGPGTGNEQFF.

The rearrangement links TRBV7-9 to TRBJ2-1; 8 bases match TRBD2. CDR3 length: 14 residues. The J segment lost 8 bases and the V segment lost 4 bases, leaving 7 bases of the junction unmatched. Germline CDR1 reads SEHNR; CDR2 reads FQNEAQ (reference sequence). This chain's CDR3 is CASSSGSGGYEQFF. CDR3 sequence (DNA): TGTGCCAGCAGCTCAGGAAGCGGGGGCTATGAGCAGTTCTTC.

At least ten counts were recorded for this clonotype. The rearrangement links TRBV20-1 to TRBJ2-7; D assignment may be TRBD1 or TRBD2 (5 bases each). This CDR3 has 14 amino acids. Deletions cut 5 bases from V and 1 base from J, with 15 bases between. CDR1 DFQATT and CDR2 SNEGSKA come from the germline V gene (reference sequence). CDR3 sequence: CSASAGTESYEQYF. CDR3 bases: TGCAGTGCTTCAGCCGGGACGGAATCCTACGAGCAGTACTTC.

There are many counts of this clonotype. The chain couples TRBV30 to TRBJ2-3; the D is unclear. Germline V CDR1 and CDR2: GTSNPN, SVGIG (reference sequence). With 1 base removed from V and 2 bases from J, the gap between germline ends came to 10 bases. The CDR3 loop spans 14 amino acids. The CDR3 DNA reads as TGTGCCTGGAGTGAGGATCTATTCACAGATACGCAGTATTTT. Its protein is CAWSEDLFTDTQYF.

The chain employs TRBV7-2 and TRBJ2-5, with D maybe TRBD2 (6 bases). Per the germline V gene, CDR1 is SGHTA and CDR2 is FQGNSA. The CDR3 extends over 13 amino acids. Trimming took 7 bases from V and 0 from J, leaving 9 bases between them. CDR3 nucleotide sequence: TGTGCCAGCAACCGACTAGACCAAGAGACCCAGTACTTC. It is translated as CASNRLDQETQYF.

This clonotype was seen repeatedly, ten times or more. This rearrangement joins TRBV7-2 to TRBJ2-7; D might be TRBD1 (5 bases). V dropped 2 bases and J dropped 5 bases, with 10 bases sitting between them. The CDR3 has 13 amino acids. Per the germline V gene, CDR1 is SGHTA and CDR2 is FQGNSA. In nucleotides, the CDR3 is TGTGCCAGCAGCTTACTGCAGGGCAACGAGCAGTACTTC. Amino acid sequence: CASSLLQGNEQYF.

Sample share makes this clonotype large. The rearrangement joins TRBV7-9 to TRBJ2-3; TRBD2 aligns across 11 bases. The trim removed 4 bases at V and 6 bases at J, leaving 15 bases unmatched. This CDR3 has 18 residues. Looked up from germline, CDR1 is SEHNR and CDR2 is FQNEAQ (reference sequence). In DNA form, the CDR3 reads TGTGCCAGCAGCTCCCCGGGACTAGCGGATAATGCCAGGGATACGCAGTATTTT. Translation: CASSSPGLADNARDTQYF.

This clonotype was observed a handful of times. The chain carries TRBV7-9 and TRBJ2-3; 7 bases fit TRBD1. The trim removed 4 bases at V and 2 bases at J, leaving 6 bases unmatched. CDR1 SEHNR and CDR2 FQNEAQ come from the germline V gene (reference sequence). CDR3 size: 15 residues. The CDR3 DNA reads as TGTGCCAGCAGCTGGTTGGGACAGACCACAGATACGCAGTATTTT. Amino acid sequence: CASSWLGQTTDTQYF.